This T cell receptor (beta chain) was obtained from a study of blood T cell repertoires in COVID-19. Study as a whole: Samples taken during acute and convalescent COVID-19 were collected in the United States, Italy and Spain.

In the original processing: Reference gene primer amplification yielded estimated nucleated cell counts. The repertoire was sequenced with immunoSEQ multiplex PCR; TCRdb's copy has only in-frame clones and lacks some. That table gives V, J and clone size, and the DNA gave D and trimming. Seen here are some 120,000 clones, roughly 87% observed once, and the top ten hold more than 6.5%. The sequenced sample was peripheral blood. This sequence was found in an elderly man with active or convalescent COVID-19.

The CDR3 region is CASSRAAGYGYTF. The CDR3 bases are TGTGCCAGCAGCCGGGCCGCGGGGTATGGCTACACCTTC. The chain carries TRBV14 and TRBJ1-2; no definite D call. Germline V CDR1 and CDR2: SGHDN, FVKESK. CDR3 size: 13 residues. V was clipped by 4 bases and J by 5 bases, with 11 bases between them.